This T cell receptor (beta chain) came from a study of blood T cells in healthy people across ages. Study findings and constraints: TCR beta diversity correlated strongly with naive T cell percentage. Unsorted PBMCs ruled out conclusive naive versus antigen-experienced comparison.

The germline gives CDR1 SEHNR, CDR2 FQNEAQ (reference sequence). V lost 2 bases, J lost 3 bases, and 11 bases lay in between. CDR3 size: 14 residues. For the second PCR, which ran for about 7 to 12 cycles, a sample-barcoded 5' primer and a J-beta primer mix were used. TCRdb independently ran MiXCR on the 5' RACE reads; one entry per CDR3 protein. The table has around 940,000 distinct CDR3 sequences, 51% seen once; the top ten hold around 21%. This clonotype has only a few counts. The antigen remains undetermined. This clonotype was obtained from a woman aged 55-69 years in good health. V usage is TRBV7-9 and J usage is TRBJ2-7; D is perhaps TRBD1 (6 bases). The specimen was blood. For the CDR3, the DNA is TGTGCCAGCAGCTTACAGGACAGTATCTACGAGCAGTACTTC. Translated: CASSLQDSIYEQYF.